The 26 T cell receptor beta chains listed next were all sequenced from one sample in a study of low-dose radiotherapy and immunotherapy resistance in tumors. TRAV- and TRBV-specific primers, spanning alpha and beta chains, primed first-strand cDNA. PCR amplification of the TCRs was performed with Phusion for approximately 20 PCR cycles, and it relied on a constant-region primer together with a V-primer adapter. Via MiXCR, TCRdb re-called the reads, giving one row per CDR3 protein. The sample lists more than 50,000 distinct CDR3 sequences, under 30% occurring once. Indicated time point: before trial treatment. The sequencing here drew on PBMCs, taken before treatment. All receptors come from a male donor with prostate cancer.

This clonotype was found many times. The chain has TRBV6-2 or TRBV6-3 and TRBJ1-2, with a possible D match to TRBD1 (5 bases). The V end was cut by 5 bases, the J end by 8 bases, with 12 bases between. CDR3 length: 12 residues. Germline-derived CDR1 and CDR2 are MNHEY and SVGEGT. In DNA, the CDR3 is TGTGCCAGCAGTCCCCGGGGCGAGGGCTACACCTTC. Protein: CASSPRGEGYTF.

The chain combines TRBV5-1 with TRBJ2-2, with TRBD2 matching over 7 bases. V lost 7 bases to trimming and J lost 0 bases; unmatched junction nucleotides: 6. Germline values: CDR1 SGHRS, CDR2 YFSETQ. CDR3 length: 15 amino acids. The CDR3 bases are TGCGCCAGCGGTTCGGGAGGAACGAACACCGGGGAGCTGTTTTTT. Encoded protein: CASGSGGTNTGELFF. The full variable domain, with the rest looked up from reference TRBV5-1 and TRBJ2-2, is KAGVTQTPRYLIKTRGQQVTLSCSPISGHRSVSWYQQTPGQGLQFLFEYFSETQRNKGNFPGRFSGRQFSNSRSEMNVSTLELGDSALYLCASGSGGTNTGELFFGEGSRLTVL.

This clonotype was picked up many times. V is TRBV7-9 and J is TRBJ2-1; a possible D gene is TRBD2 (5 bases). CDR3 length: 20 residues. The germline CDR1 and CDR2 sequences are SEHNR and FQNEAQ (reference sequence). V was pared by 0 bases and J by 0 bases, with 21 bases between. The DNA for the CDR3 is TGTGCCAGCAGCTTAGCGCGTCGGGCGGGTCTGGGTAGCTCCTACAATGAGCAGTTCTTC. This encodes CASSLARRAGLGSSYNEQFF.

In its sample, this clonotype was seen many times. V gene TRBV28 combines with J gene TRBJ1-4; D unresolved. From germline, CDR1 is MDHEN and CDR2 SYDVKM. The CDR3 extends over 14 amino acids. V was pared by 6 bases and J by 2 bases, with 10 bases between. This chain's CDR3 is CASRSGSTNEKLFF. CDR3 in DNA: TGTGCCAGCAGGAGTGGTAGTACTAATGAAAAACTGTTTTTT. Using reference TRBV28 and TRBJ1-4 for the parts outside the CDR3, the full variable domain is DVKVTQSSRYLVKRTGEKVFLECVQDMDHENMFWYRQDPGLGLRLIYFSYDVKMKEKGDIPEGYSVSREKKERFSLILESASTNQTSMYLCASRSGSTNEKLFFGSGTQLSVL.

The genes are TRBV10-2 and TRBJ1-4, with D tentatively TRBD1 (5 bases). Deletions cut 0 bases from V and 7 bases from J, with 9 bases between. The V gene's germline CDR1 is WSHSY and CDR2 SAAADI. The CDR3 is made up of 14 amino acids. The CDR3 DNA reads TGCGCCAGCAGTGAGTCGCAGGGACGTGAAAAACTGTTTTTT. This codes for CASSESQGREKLFF.

The V gene is TRBV6-1, the J gene TRBJ2-3; 9 nucleotides agree with TRBD2. CDR3 length: 13 residues. Looked up from germline, CDR1 is MNHNS and CDR2 is SASEGT. CDR3 DNA sequence: TGTGCTGGGAGACTAGCGGCCACAGATACGCAGTATTTT. This codes for CAGRLAATDTQYF.

This clonotype was seen only a few times. V usage is TRBV9 and J usage is TRBJ2-3; 7 bases map to TRBD2. The trim removed 0 bases at V and 5 bases at J, leaving 9 bases unmatched. The germline gives CDR1 SGDLS, CDR2 YYNGEE. The CDR3 covers 16 residues. CDR3 in DNA: TGTGCCAGCAGCGTAGGCCTAGCGGTGGTCCTAGATACGCAGTATTTT. This translates into CASSVGLAVVLDTQYF.

This clonotype appeared a few times. V usage is TRBV7-2 and J usage is TRBJ1-1, with TRBD1 identical over 8 bases. Germline V gives CDR1 SGHTA, CDR2 FQGNSA. This CDR3 comprises 13 residues. V lost 5 bases and J lost 5; bases outside the gene matches: 4. The CDR3 coding sequence is TGTGCCAGCAGCGGAAACAGGGGGACTGAAGCTTTCTTT. As protein: CASSGNRGTEAFF.

This clonotype has just a few counts. The chain carries TRBV5-4 and TRBJ2-1; tentatively, D is TRBD2 (5 bases). Germline V gene lookup returns CDR1 SGHNT and CDR2 YYREEE (reference sequence). CDR3 size: 13 residues. V was cut by 0 bases and J by 9 bases, with 10 bases left in between. Here the CDR3 reads CASSLGREGEQFF. CDR3 nucleotides: TGTGCCAGCAGCTTGGGTCGGGAAGGTGAGCAGTTCTTC.

In the case of this clonotype: It differs at one base from a far larger clone, so likely a read error. The chain combines TRBV6-1 with TRBJ2-7; D is unresolved. Deletions cut 4 bases from V and 7 bases from J, with 11 bases between. CDR1 and CDR2 (germline): MNHNS, SASEGT. The CDR3 is made up of 12 amino acids. In DNA form, the CDR3 reads TGTGCCAGCAGTGCCCACTTGGAAGAGCAGTACTTC. Translated: CASSAHLEEQYF.

This clonotype was recorded at least ten times. CDR3 DNA: TGTGCCAGCAGTCGAAGACAGGGGCCCTCGGGTGAAAAACTGTTTTTT. Protein sequence: CASSRRQGPSGEKLFF. This sequence joins TRBV12-3 or TRBV12-4 and TRBJ1-4; 8 nucleotides agree with TRBD1. V gave up 5 bases and J gave up 7 bases; unmatched junction bases: 12. The CDR3 is 16 amino acids.

This clonotype was counted at least ten times. V is TRBV30 and J is TRBJ1-1, with TRBD1 as a possible D gene (5 bases). CDR1 GTSNPN and CDR2 SVGIG come from the germline V gene (reference sequence). The CDR3 covers 11 residues. The CDR3 DNA is TGTGCTTTGAAACAGGACACTGAAGCTTTCTTT. The encoded protein is CALKQDTEAFF.

V and J are TRBV27 and TRBJ2-1; 12 bases map to TRBD2. The CDR3 sequence is 17 residues long. CDR1 is MNHEY and CDR2 is SMNVEV in the germline V gene (reference sequence). J was trimmed by 4 bases and V by 3 bases; bases with no gene match: 7. The CDR3 region is CASSLLPTSGGYNEQFF. The CDR3 DNA sequence: TGTGCCAGCAGTTTGCTCCCTACTAGCGGGGGGTACAATGAGCAGTTCTTC.

This clonotype was seen many times. The chain carries TRBV6-2 or TRBV6-3 and TRBJ1-5; tentative D call: TRBD1 (5 bases). The CDR3 has 12 amino acids. Trimming took 7 bases from V and 7 from J, leaving 11 bases between them. The germline V gene has CDR1 MNHEY and CDR2 SVGEGT. The CDR3 DNA reads as TGTGCCAGCATGCAGGGTGTACAGCCCCAGCATTTT. It specifies CASMQGVQPQHF.

This clonotype was observed at least ten times. The V gene is TRBV7-6, the J gene TRBJ2-7, with 9 bases aligning to TRBD1. V dropped 5 bases and J dropped 4; count of bases not matched to a gene: 6. The CDR3 runs to 14 residues. CDR1 and CDR2 (germline): SGHVS, FNYEAQ. CDR3 nucleotide sequence: TGTGCCAGCAGCCCCGTGACAGGGGGTTACGAGCAGTACTTC. Translating it yields CASSPVTGGYEQYF.

This clonotype has just a few counts. This rearrangement joins TRBV5-1 to TRBJ1-1; TRBD1 matches 8 bases. In germline, CDR1 is SGHRS, CDR2 YFSETQ. J lost 4 bases, V lost 3 bases, and 5 bases had no gene match. CDR3 size: 14 residues. The CDR3 spells CASSSGQGGTEAFF. Written as DNA, the CDR3 is TGCGCCAGCAGCTCCGGACAGGGCGGCACTGAAGCTTTCTTT.

Comment on this clonotype: A far bigger clonotype differs at one base, so this is likely a read error. The chain employs TRBV10-2 and TRBJ2-7, with 10 bases that match TRBD1. Near its end, the DNA agrees better with TRBJ2-1, so the J call may be wrong. CDR3 length equals 15 residues. CDR1 WSHSY and CDR2 SAAADI come from the germline V gene. CDR3 in amino acids: CTISDSDRGVNEQFF. The CDR3 DNA sequence: TGTACCATCAGTGACTCGGACAGGGGGGTCAATGAGCAGTTCTTC.

The V gene is TRBV20-1, the J gene TRBJ1-2; D is unresolved. Germline CDR1 and CDR2: DFQATT and SNEGSKA (reference sequence). This CDR3 spans 11 amino acids. Between the trimmed V and J ends, which lost 5 bases and 5 bases, there was a span of 9 bases. The CDR3 is CSAFDIYGYTF. CDR3 DNA: TGCAGTGCTTTTGACATATATGGCTACACCTTC.

This clonotype has only a few counts. The rearrangement joins TRBV20-1 to TRBJ1-1; D uncertain. Germline V gives CDR1 DFQATT, CDR2 SNEGSKA (reference sequence). This CDR3 contains 12 residues. V lost 5 bases and J 1 base, leaving 8 bases between the germline ends. The CDR3 coding sequence is TGCAGTGCTCAGCGACAGAACACTGAAGCTTTCTTT. It is translated as CSAQRQNTEAFF.

V usage is TRBV11-2 and J usage is TRBJ2-7, with D tentatively TRBD1 (5 bases). The germline V and J ends were trimmed by 6 bases and 6 bases, with 15 bases remaining between them. The germline V gene has CDR1 SGHAT and CDR2 FQNNGV. The CDR3 has 13 residues. CDR3 in DNA: TGTGCCAGCAGGGCTGTGGGGCCCCTCGAGCAGTACTTC. Amino acid sequence: CASRAVGPLEQYF.

This clonotype was found many times. J is TRBJ2-2 and V is TRBV7-9; TRBD2 matches at 9 bases. CDR1 is SEHNR and CDR2 is FQNEAQ in the germline V gene (reference sequence). This CDR3 comprises 18 residues. The trim removed 5 bases at V and 1 base at J, leaving 11 bases unmatched. In DNA, the CDR3 is TGTGCCAGCAGCCTGCCGATGGCTAGCGGGGAGAACACCGGGGAGCTGTTTTTT. It yields the protein CASSLPMASGENTGELFF.

This clonotype occurred many times. This chain uses TRBV27 with TRBJ1-2; a possible D gene is TRBD1 (5 bases). From germline, CDR1 is MNHEY and CDR2 SMNVEV (reference sequence). V gave up 0 bases and J gave up 6 bases, with 14 bases separating them. This CDR3 spans 15 amino acids. The CDR3 loop is CASSLSVRGDHGYTF. CDR3 DNA: TGTGCCAGCAGTTTATCAGTTAGGGGCGATCATGGCTACACCTTC.

This clonotype occurred many times. The chain is built from TRBV7-9 and TRBJ2-7; D remains unclear. CDR3 size: 12 residues. V lost 5 bases to trimming and J lost 4 bases, with 9 bases between them. Germline V gives CDR1 SEHNR, CDR2 FQNEAQ (reference sequence). The CDR3 nucleotides are TGTGCCAGCAGCGAGACACTGTACGAGCAGTACTTC. Protein sequence: CASSETLYEQYF. Full variable domain (missing parts from reference TRBV7-9 and TRBJ2-7): DTGVSQNPRHKITKRGQNVTFRCDPISEHNRLYWYRQTLGQGPEFLTYFQNEAQLEKSRLLSDRFSAERPKGSFSTLEIQRTEQGDSAMYLCASSETLYEQYFGPGTRLTVT.

This clonotype was counted many times. The chain recombines TRBV9 with TRBJ2-1, with TRBD2 identical over 10 bases. CDR3 length: 15 residues. Germline CDR1 SGDLS, CDR2 YYNGEE. The trim removed 4 bases at V and 7 bases at J, leaving 8 bases unmatched. The CDR3 DNA reads TGTGCCAGCAGCCTCCAAGCGGGGGGGATTAATGAGCAGTTCTTC. It yields the protein CASSLQAGGINEQFF.

At least ten counts were recorded for this clonotype. The chain couples TRBV20-1 to TRBJ1-6; unclear D gene. Germline loops: CDR1 DFQATT, CDR2 SNEGSKA (reference sequence). This CDR3 spans 15 amino acids. V lost 3 bases and J lost 9, with 18 bases in between. CDR3 in DNA: TGCAGTGCTAGTGAGCCCGGGAGAGGAGGTTCACCCCTCCACTTT. Its protein product is CSASEPGRGGSPLHF.

The sample holds many counts of this clonotype. The chain has TRBV5-1 and TRBJ1-2; D unresolved. V lost 1 base and J lost 6, with 13 bases in between. The CDR3 is made up of 14 amino acids. Germline lookup yields CDR1 SGHRS and CDR2 YFSETQ. In DNA form, the CDR3 reads TGCGCCAGCAGCTTGATCCCCGAAGTGGATGGCTACACCTTC. It encodes CASSLIPEVDGYTF. The whole variable domain, remainder taken from reference TRBV5-1 and TRBJ1-2, is KAGVTQTPRYLIKTRGQQVTLSCSPISGHRSVSWYQQTPGQGLQFLFEYFSETQRNKGNFPGRFSGRQFSNSRSEMNVSTLELGDSALYLCASSLIPEVDGYTFGSGTRLTVV.